Detailed here is one T cell receptor beta chain. Its specificity is unknown. This sample is part of a study of cytomegalovirus exposure and HLA in healthy donors. Germline CDR1 reads MNHEY; CDR2 reads SVGAGI. The junction had 5 bases not matched to a gene; V was cut back by 6 bases and J by 2 bases. This CDR3 spans 14 amino acids. Study-wide findings and caveats: Most TCR beta V segments were productive about 87% or about 30% of the time in an earlier analysis.

The study ran its PCR with 60 Vbeta and 13 Jbeta primers. Produced via immunoSEQ multiplex PCR; TCRdb's table is partial and in-frame only. Among 95,000 to 150,000 clones, 74% were seen once, and the ten largest hold 4% to 4.5%. Sequenced material: PBMCs. This TCR derives from a woman aged 45 to 65 in good health and CMV-seropositive. The chain has TRBV6-5 and TRBJ2-7; TRBD2 matches at 9 bases. CDR3 coding DNA: TGTGCCAGCAGACCGACTAGCGGAACCTACGAGCAGTACTTC. Translated: CASRPTSGTYEQYF.